Described below is a single TCR beta chain sequence and its context. These data are taken from a study of control samples from healthy donors and cancer patients. Measured with immunoSEQ multiplex PCR; TCRdb has only the in-frame clones, and not every one. The sample has some 130,000 clones, roughly 90% seen once; the top ten hold 2% to 2.5%. The germline V gene has CDR1 MDHEN and CDR2 SYDVKM. This CDR3 comprises 16 residues. The junction had 14 bases not matched to a gene; V was cut back by 5 bases and J by 7 bases. The chain employs TRBV28 and TRBJ2-7; 10 bases fit TRBD1. This clonotype was obtained from a woman between 45 and 60 years old in good health. Source material: blood. The CDR3 protein is CASSNLPGQGHREQYF. The CDR3 bases are TGTGCCAGCAGTAACCTCCCGGGACAGGGGCATAGGGAGCAGTACTTC.